Each of the 22 T cell receptor beta chains below was sequenced from the same sample in a study of cytomegalovirus exposure and HLA in healthy donors. With 60 Vbeta and 13 Jbeta primers, the PCR was carried out. Repertoires were generated with immunoSEQ multiplex PCR, while TCRdb's copy carries only in-frame clones and drops some. The sample carries around 150,000 clones, under 75% recorded once. The sequenced sample consisted of PBMCs. These TCRs come from a middle-aged woman in good health and CMV-seronegative.

The chain links TRBV7-2 to TRBJ2-7; 7 bases fit TRBD2. Germline V CDR1 and CDR2: SGHTA, FQGNSA. The V and J ends lost 5 bases and 3 bases, in that order; junction bases with no gene match: 7. This CDR3 comprises 14 residues. CDR3 DNA sequence: TGTGCCAGCAGCCCCAGCGGGGCCAGCTACGAGCAGTACTTC. Encoded protein: CASSPSGASYEQYF.

The chain employs TRBV11-2 and TRBJ2-1, with a possible D match to TRBD1 (5 bases). The CDR3 loop spans 15 amino acids. Germline loops: CDR1 SGHAT, CDR2 FQNNGV. Trimming shortened V by 4 bases and J by 4 bases, and 14 bases separated the two germline ends. The CDR3: CASSWGRALYNEQFF. The CDR3 DNA sequence: TGTGCCAGCAGCTGGGGCAGGGCCCTTTACAATGAGCAGTTCTTC.

The J gene is TRBJ2-7, the V gene TRBV11-2; 8 bases match TRBD1. Germline CDR1 reads SGHAT; CDR2 reads FQNNGV. The CDR3 runs to 14 residues. Trimming cost V 2 bases and J 3 bases; bases outside gene matches: 3. The CDR3 region has the DNA TGTGCCAGCAGCTTAACCAGGGGGCACTACGAGCAGTACTTC. It codes for CASSLTRGHYEQYF. Full variable domain (outside the CDR3, taken from reference TRBV11-2 and TRBJ2-7): EAGVAQSPRYKIIEKRQSVAFWCNPISGHATLYWYQQILGQGPKLLIQFQNNGVVDDSQLPKDRFSAERLKGVDSTLKIQPAKLEDSAVYLCASSLTRGHYEQYFGPGTRLTVT.

V is TRBV19 and J is TRBJ1-5; D is uncertain. V dropped 2 bases and J dropped 3 bases, with 11 bases sitting between them. Looked up from germline, CDR1 is LNHDA and CDR2 is SQIVND (reference sequence). CDR3 length: 15 residues. CDR3 protein: CASSIYLAVNQPQHF. In DNA form, the CDR3 reads TGTGCCAGTAGTATATATTTAGCCGTCAATCAGCCCCAGCATTTT.

In its sample, this clone was seen a few times. The junction differs from germline at one of its ends, possibly a read error. The chain links TRBV10-1 to TRBJ1-3; D gene unclear. Germline V gene data show CDR1 as WNHNN and CDR2 as SYGVQD (reference sequence). The CDR3 runs to 14 residues. The chain's CDR3 is CASTAGSSGNTTYF. The CDR3 bases are TGCGCCAGCACTGCCGGGAGCTCTGGAAACACCACATATTTT.

This clone was seen more than once but under ten times. The V call is TRBV6-1, the J call TRBJ1-4; D not certain. Trimming removed 6 bases at V and 8 bases at J, with 19 bases between. Germline V gives CDR1 MNHNS, CDR2 SASEGT. CDR3 length equals 15 residues. CDR3 region: CASRATEVIWEKLFF. CDR3 nucleotides: TGTGCCAGCAGGGCTACAGAAGTTATTTGGGAAAAACTGTTTTTT.

This clone was recorded once. CDR3 nucleotides: TGTGCCAGCAGCGCCCAGACTTCTTTCCATGGCTACACCTTC. Translating it yields CASSAQTSFHGYTF. This chain uses TRBV9 with TRBJ1-2; D ambiguous. The V and J ends lost 3 bases and 6 bases respectively, with 15 bases between them. The germline V gene encodes CDR1 SGDLS and CDR2 YYNGEE. This CDR3 contains 14 residues.

This chain uses TRBV19 with TRBJ1-4; TRBD1 aligns across 8 bases. CDR1 and CDR2 (germline): LNHDA, SQIVND (reference sequence). CDR3 length: 14 residues. Unmatched junction bases numbered 2, after V lost 5 bases and J lost 3 bases. The chain's CDR3 is CASSVQGANEKLFF. DNA for the CDR3: TGTGCCAGTAGTGTACAGGGGGCTAATGAAAAACTGTTTTTT. Filled out from reference TRBV19 and TRBJ1-4, the complete variable domain reads DGGITQSPKYLFRKEGQNVTLSCEQNLNHDAMYWYRQDPGQGLRLIYYSQIVNDFQKGDIAEGYSVSREKKESFPLTVTSAQKNPTAFYLCASSVQGANEKLFFGSGTQLSVL.

This clone was recorded a few times. The V and J genes are TRBV11-2 and TRBJ1-1; D is ambiguous. In germline, CDR1 is SGHAT, CDR2 FQNNGV. Trimming shortened V by 4 bases and J by 5 bases, and 11 bases separated the two germline ends. This CDR3 has 13 amino acids. The CDR3 here is CASSSGVGTEAFF. The CDR3 DNA reads as TGTGCCAGCAGCTCCGGGGTGGGAACTGAAGCTTTCTTT.

This chain links TRBV5-4 with TRBJ1-5; D remains ambiguous. Germline V gives CDR1 SGHNT, CDR2 YYREEE (reference sequence). This CDR3 is built from 14 residues. V lost 0 bases and J lost 4, with 8 bases in between. CDR3 amino acids: CASSLAPLNQPQHF. The DNA of the CDR3 is TGTGCCAGCAGCTTGGCCCCCCTGAATCAGCCCCAGCATTTT.

In this sample, this clone is medium-sized. V is TRBV2 and J is TRBJ1-2; 11 nucleotides agree with TRBD1. The CDR3 has 14 residues. CDR1 SNHLY and CDR2 FYNNEI come from the germline V gene. The V gene end was trimmed by 4 bases and the J gene end by 2 bases; junction bases not matched to a gene: 0. The CDR3 DNA reads TGTGCCAGCAGTGGGACAGGGGGCAACTATGGCTACACCTTC. Protein: CASSGTGGNYGYTF. Looking up the rest from reference TRBV2 and TRBJ1-2 gives the full variable domain: EPEVTQTPSHQVTQMGQEVILRCVPISNHLYFYWYRQILGQKVEFLVSFYNNEISEKSEIFDDQFSVERPDGSNFTLKIRSTKLEDSAMYFCASSGTGGNYGYTFGSGTRLTVV.

This chain uses TRBV7-2 with TRBJ2-2; 7 nucleotides match TRBD1. There are 15 residues in the CDR3. The germline CDR1 and CDR2 sequences are SGHTA and FQGNSA. V lost 4 bases, J lost 5 bases, and 7 bases stayed unmatched. The CDR3 region is CASSSNRGKTGELFF. In DNA form, the CDR3 reads TGTGCCAGCAGCTCAAACAGGGGAAAGACCGGGGAGCTGTTTTTT.

Here the CDR3 DNA reads TGTGCCAGCAGTGTGTCGGGACAGGGTTCACCCCTCCACTTT. This sequence encodes CASSVSGQGSPLHF. The rearrangement uses TRBV6-4 and TRBJ1-6, with TRBD1 identical over 9 bases. Germline V gene data show CDR1 as MRHNA and CDR2 as SNTAGT. The CDR3 is 14 residues long. Trimming took 4 bases from V and 9 from J; bases not matched to a gene: 4.

This clone turned up a few times. The chain employs TRBV7-2 and TRBJ1-1, with 7 bases lining up with TRBD1. V trimming: 5 bases; J trimming: 1 base; junction bases outside the gene matches: 7. The CDR3 totals 15 residues. Germline CDR1 SGHTA, CDR2 FQGNSA. As DNA, the CDR3 is TGTGCCAGCAGCCCGAAATGGACAGGGAACACTGAAGCTTTCTTT. Its protein is CASSPKWTGNTEAFF.

This clone is deemed medium-sized. The chain is built from TRBV5-6 and TRBJ2-5; 9 bases agree with TRBD2. Losses at the gene ends were 1 base for V and 5 bases for J; bases not matched to a gene: 9. Germline V gives CDR1 SGHDT, CDR2 YYEEEE. The length of the CDR3 is 16 residues. DNA of the CDR3: TGTGCCAGCAGCTTGCCCCCAGCGGGGGGTCGGGAGACCCAGTACTTC. Its protein product is CASSLPPAGGRETQYF. Combining the CDR3 with reference TRBV5-6 and TRBJ2-5 gives the whole variable domain DAGVTQSPTHLIKTRGQQVTLRCSPKSGHDTVSWYQQALGQGPQFIFQYYEEEERQRGNFPDRFSGHQFPNYSSELNVNALLLGDSALYLCASSLPPAGGRETQYFGPGTRLLVL.

The chain uses TRBV9 and TRBJ1-4; possibly TRBD1 for D (6 bases). V was clipped by 0 bases and J by 0 bases, with 9 bases between them. The germline gives CDR1 SGDLS, CDR2 YYNGEE. CDR3 length: 16 amino acids. CDR3 amino acids: CASSVATGATNEKLFF. The DNA of the CDR3 is TGTGCCAGCAGCGTAGCGACAGGAGCAACTAATGAAAAACTGTTTTTT. Together with reference TRBV9 and TRBJ1-4, the CDR3 gives the full variable domain: DSGVTQTPKHLITATGQRVTLRCSPRSGDLSVYWYQQSLDQGLQFLIQYYNGEERAKGNILERFSAQQFPDLHSELNLSSLELGDSALYFCASSVATGATNEKLFFGSGTQLSVL.

Here the CDR3 reads CASSLDTDTDTQYF. The CDR3 DNA follows: TGTGCCAGCAGCTTAGACACAGACACAGATACGCAGTATTTT. V usage is TRBV7-2 and J usage is TRBJ2-3; D call uncertain. With 1 base removed from V and 2 bases from J, the gap between germline ends came to 7 bases. This CDR3 spans 14 amino acids. CDR1 SGHTA and CDR2 FQGNSA come from the germline V gene.

This clone was found a few times. The chain uses TRBV30 and TRBJ1-6; 7 bases map to TRBD1. The germline gives CDR1 GTSNPN, CDR2 SVGIG (reference sequence). This CDR3 spans 15 amino acids. V shed 0 bases and J 8 bases; nucleotides not matched to a gene: 7. As DNA, the CDR3 is TGTGCCTGGAGTGTCGGGCAGGGGGAGGATTCACCCCTCCACTTT. This sequence encodes CAWSVGQGEDSPLHF. Filled out from reference TRBV30 and TRBJ1-6, the complete variable domain reads SQTIHQWPATLVQPVGSPLSLECTVEGTSNPNLYWYRQAAGRGLQLLFYSVGIGQISSEVPQNLSASRPQDRQFILSSKKLLLSDSGFYLCAWSVGQGEDSPLHFGNGTRLTVT.

The V gene is TRBV27, the J gene TRBJ1-1; D unclear. This CDR3 comprises 13 residues. CDR1 is MNHEY, CDR2 SMNVEV, per germline (reference sequence). Trimming pared 6 bases from V and 1 base from J, leaving 9 bases between. CDR3 amino acids: CASSRGRNTEAFF. The CDR3 DNA reads as TGTGCCAGCAGCCGTGGGCGGAACACTGAAGCTTTCTTT.

The CDR3 region is CASRRTGGNYGYTF. Written as DNA, the CDR3 is TGTGCCAGCCGCCGGACAGGGGGTAACTATGGCTACACCTTC. The gene calls are TRBV5-4 and TRBJ1-2, with 10 positions matching TRBD1. V lost 7 bases to trimming and J lost 1 base; unmatched junction nucleotides: 4. The CDR3 loop spans 14 amino acids. Germline CDR1 is SGHNT and CDR2 is YYREEE (reference sequence). Full variable domain (missing parts from reference TRBV5-4 and TRBJ1-2): ETGVTQSPTHLIKTRGQQVTLRCSSQSGHNTVSWYQQALGQGPQFIFQYYREEENGRGNFPPRFSGLQFPNYSSELNVNALELDDSALYLCASRRTGGNYGYTFGSGTRLTVV.

V is TRBV19 and J is TRBJ1-2, with TRBD1 identical over 9 bases. After removal of 7 bases from V and 4 bases from J, the junction contained 1 base not matched to a gene. Germline V gene data show CDR1 as LNHDA and CDR2 as SQIVND (reference sequence). This CDR3 is 12 amino acids long. CDR3 loop: CASMDRGYGYTF. DNA for the CDR3: TGTGCCAGTATGGACAGGGGCTATGGCTACACCTTC.

This sequence joins TRBV27 and TRBJ1-2, with 8 positions matching TRBD1. The CDR3 totals 12 residues. From germline, CDR1 is MNHEY and CDR2 SMNVEV (reference sequence). J lost 11 bases, V lost 6 bases, and 8 bases had no gene match. The DNA for the CDR3 is TGTGCCAGCAGGATTGGACAGGGAACTTACACCTTC. Its protein is CASRIGQGTYTF.